The sequence of this T cell receptor (beta chain) was determined in a study of graft-versus-host responses after intestinal transplantation. About the study: Anti-thymocyte globulin induction, then tacrolimus and steroids for about three years, went to all recipients. Study-level results: GvH clones appeared in recipient marrow, some first in ileum or blood.

Concerning this clone itself: Antigen unknown.

Generated by immunoSEQ multiplex PCR, the TCRdb table keeps only in-frame clones and is missing some. The table has approximately 89,000 clones, about 93% seen once. Sequencing was performed on unstimulated CD8+ T cells sorted from spleen or lymph node cells, taken before transplant. The TCR originated in a human donor who was the organ donor for an intestinal transplant.

This CDR3 is CASSSRGAYTYNEQFF. The CDR3 bases are TGTGCCAGCAGCTCCCGCGGAGCTTACACCTACAATGAGCAGTTCTTC. The chain couples TRBV7-9 to TRBJ2-1; no definite D call. The CDR3 covers 16 residues. Germline loops: CDR1 SEHNR, CDR2 FQNEAQ (reference sequence). V dropped 4 bases and J dropped 2 bases, with 15 bases sitting between them.